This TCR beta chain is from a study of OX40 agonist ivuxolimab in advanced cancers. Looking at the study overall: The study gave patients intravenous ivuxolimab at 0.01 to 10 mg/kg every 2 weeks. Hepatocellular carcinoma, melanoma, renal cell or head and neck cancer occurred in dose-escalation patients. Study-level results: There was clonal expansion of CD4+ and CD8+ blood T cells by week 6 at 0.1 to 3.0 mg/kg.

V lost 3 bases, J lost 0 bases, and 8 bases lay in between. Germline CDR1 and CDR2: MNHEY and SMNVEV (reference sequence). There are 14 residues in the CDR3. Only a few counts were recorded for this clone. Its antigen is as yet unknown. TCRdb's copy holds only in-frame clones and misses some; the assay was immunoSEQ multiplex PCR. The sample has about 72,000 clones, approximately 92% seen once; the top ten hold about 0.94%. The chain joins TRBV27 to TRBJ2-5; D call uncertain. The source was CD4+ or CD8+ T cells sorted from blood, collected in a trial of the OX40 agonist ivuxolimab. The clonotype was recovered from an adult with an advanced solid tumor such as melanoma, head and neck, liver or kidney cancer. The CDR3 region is CASSLSINQETQYF. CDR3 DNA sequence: TGTGCCAGCAGTTTGAGTATCAACCAAGAGACCCAGTACTTC.